This is a list of T cell receptor beta chains from one sample in a study of CXCR3-negative and CXCR3-positive naive CD8 T cells. No DNA is given; TCRdb re-called the 5' RACE reads and lists each CDR3 protein once. This listing includes roughly 110,000 distinct CDR3 sequences. What was sequenced was naive CXCR3+ CD8+ T cells from blood. These receptors all stem from a human donor in good health. Some clones in this sample may be carry-over from other donors' samples. The CDR3 runs from the conserved cysteine through the conserved F or W.

j_gene: TRBJ2-7
v_gene: TRBV28
CDR3aa: CASSPRVAYEQYF

j_gene: TRBJ2-1
v_gene: TRBV7-9
CDR3aa: CASSSPAPLSYNEQFF

j_gene: TRBJ1-1
v_gene: TRBV7-9
CDR3aa: CASSPHGQGVNTEAFF

j_gene: TRBJ2-7
v_gene: TRBV11-2
CDR3aa: CASSLKLGDEQYF

j_gene: TRBJ2-1
v_gene: TRBV7-9
CDR3aa: CASSALAVEQFF

j_gene: TRBJ2-7
v_gene: TRBV5-1
CDR3aa: CASSLGQGAYEQYF

j_gene: TRBJ2-5
v_gene: TRBV29-1
CDR3aa: CSVEPPGGQETQYF

j_gene: TRBJ2-6
v_gene: TRBV7-9
CDR3aa: CASSSDLHAVTGANVLTF

j_gene: TRBJ2-7
v_gene: TRBV20-1
CDR3aa: CSATGLADLVGYEQYF

j_gene: TRBJ1-2
v_gene: TRBV29-1
CDR3aa: CSVTGTGGDGYTF

j_gene: TRBJ1-1
v_gene: TRBV7-9
CDR3aa: CASSSTLRGARSTEAFF

j_gene: TRBJ2-1
v_gene: TRBV29-1
CDR3aa: CSALGLAGNEQFF

j_gene: TRBJ1-6
v_gene: TRBV12-3/TRBV12-4
CDR3aa: CASSSLGGSPLHF

j_gene: TRBJ1-1
v_gene: TRBV4-3
CDR3aa: CASSPLGQYNTEAFF